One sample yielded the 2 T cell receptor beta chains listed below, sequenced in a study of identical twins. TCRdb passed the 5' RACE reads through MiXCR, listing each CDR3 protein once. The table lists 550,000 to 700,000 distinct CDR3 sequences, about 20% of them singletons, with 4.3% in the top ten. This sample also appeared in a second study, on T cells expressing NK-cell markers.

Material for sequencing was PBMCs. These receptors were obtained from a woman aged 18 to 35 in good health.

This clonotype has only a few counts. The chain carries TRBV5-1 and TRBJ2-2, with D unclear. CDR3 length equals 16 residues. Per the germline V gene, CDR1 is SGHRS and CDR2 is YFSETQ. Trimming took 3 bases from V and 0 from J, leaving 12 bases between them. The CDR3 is CASSSMSSPNTGELFF. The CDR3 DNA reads TGCGCCAGCAGCTCCATGAGTAGTCCGAACACCGGGGAGCTGTTTTTT.

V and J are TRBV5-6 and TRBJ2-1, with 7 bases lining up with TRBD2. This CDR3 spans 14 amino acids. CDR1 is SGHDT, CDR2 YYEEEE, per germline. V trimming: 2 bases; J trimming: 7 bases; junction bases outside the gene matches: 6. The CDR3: CASSFVGTTNEQFF. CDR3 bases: TGTGCCAGCAGCTTTGTAGGGACTACGAATGAGCAGTTCTTC.